These 23 T cell receptor beta chains originate from one sample sequenced in a study of T cell changes during pregnancy in multiple sclerosis. The assay was immunoSEQ multiplex PCR, and TCRdb's table has in-frame clones only and misses some. This sample carries some 67,000 clones, about 91% of them seen once, and the ten largest clones take about 2.3%. Sequenced material: peripheral blood, taken in the first trimester of pregnancy. Source of these receptors: a female donor with multiple sclerosis, enrolled in a pregnancy study.

The CDR3 DNA sequence: TGCGCCAGCAGCTTGGGGGGCGGGGGCCGACAAGAGACCCAGTACTTC. Translating it yields CASSLGGGGRQETQYF. J is TRBJ2-5 and V is TRBV5-1; possibly TRBD2 for D (7 bases). The CDR3 is 16 residues long. The germline gives CDR1 SGHRS, CDR2 YFSETQ. Trimming shortened V by 0 bases and J by 2 bases, and 14 bases separated the two germline ends.

The V call is TRBV28, the J call TRBJ2-3; no definite D call. The germline gives CDR1 MDHEN, CDR2 SYDVKM. There are 15 residues in the CDR3. Trimming took 3 bases from V and 2 from J, leaving 12 bases between them. CDR3 protein: CASSFTHSATDTQYF. The CDR3 DNA sequence: TGTGCCAGCAGTTTTACTCATTCCGCCACAGATACGCAGTATTTT.

The chain joins TRBV4-1 to TRBJ1-5; D ambiguous. V was trimmed by 4 bases and J by 4 bases, leaving 14 bases between them. The CDR3 has 15 amino acids. Germline lookup yields CDR1 MGHRA and CDR2 YSYEKL. CDR3 region: CASSRSGLLNQPQHF. CDR3 in DNA: TGCGCCAGCAGCCGAAGCGGTCTTCTAAATCAGCCCCAGCATTTT.

V and J are TRBV18 and TRBJ2-1; 10 bases align to TRBD2. With V trimmed by 0 bases and J by 7 bases, 6 bases remained unmatched. Germline assignment: CDR1 KGHSH and CDR2 LQKENI. The CDR3 is made up of 16 amino acids. As DNA, the CDR3 is TGTGCCAGCTCACCACCCAGCGGGAGGGCCATAAATGAGCAGTTCTTC. Protein: CASSPPSGRAINEQFF.

The count of this clone is one. The rearrangement links TRBV19 to TRBJ1-5; D uncertain. CDR3 length equals 15 residues. V lost 3 bases, J lost 2 bases, and 11 bases lay in between. The germline CDR1 and CDR2 sequences are LNHDA and SQIVND (reference sequence). CDR3 sequence: CASSMVQGGNQPQHF. As DNA, the CDR3 is TGTGCCAGTAGTATGGTCCAAGGAGGCAATCAGCCCCAGCATTTT.

The rearrangement links TRBV7-2 to TRBJ2-5, with D hard to call. The CDR3 is 12 residues long. CDR1 is SGHTA and CDR2 is FQGNSA in the germline V gene. Trimming took 8 bases from V and 6 from J, leaving 13 bases between them. DNA for the CDR3: TGTGCCAGCGGCCTCCCTTTAAAGACCCAGTACTTC. It codes for CASGLPLKTQYF.

This chain joins TRBV5-4 and TRBJ2-7; 11 positions match TRBD1. The CDR3 sequence is 15 residues long. Looked up from germline, CDR1 is SGHNT and CDR2 is YYREEE (reference sequence). The ends lost 4 bases at V and 4 bases at J; junction bases unmatched: 7. The CDR3 bases are TGTGCCAGCAGCGCTGGGACAGGGGGGGTTTACGAGCAGTACTTC. Translation gives CASSAGTGGVYEQYF.

V and J are TRBV5-4 and TRBJ2-7, with D possibly TRBD1 on 6 matching bases. The germline CDR1 and CDR2 sequences are SGHNT and YYREEE (reference sequence). V lost 3 bases and J lost 3, with 16 bases in between. The CDR3 runs 15 residues. CDR3 amino acids: CASSSADRNHYEQYF. The CDR3 DNA follows: TGTGCCAGCAGCTCCGCTGACAGGAACCACTACGAGCAGTACTTC.

The chain recombines TRBV4-2 with TRBJ1-1, with TRBD1 identical over 9 bases. CDR1 and CDR2 (germline): LGHNA, YNFKEQ. The length of the CDR3 is 16 residues. Germline trimming cut 5 bases from V and 0 bases from J; bases unmatched to any gene: 7. The CDR3 here is CASSGRQGGMNTEAFF. The CDR3 DNA is TGTGCCAGCAGCGGCCGACAGGGGGGGATGAACACTGAAGCTTTCTTT.

This clone has a single count. The rearrangement links TRBV5-5 to TRBJ1-1; 7 bases match TRBD1. In germline, CDR1 is SGHKS, CDR2 YYEKEE (reference sequence). The CDR3 covers 14 residues. The ends lost 0 bases at V and 6 bases at J; junction bases unmatched: 5. This CDR3 is CASSLALQGPEAFF. The CDR3 coding sequence is TGTGCCAGCAGCTTGGCTCTACAGGGGCCTGAAGCTTTCTTT.

The gene calls are TRBV5-1 and TRBJ1-1; D may be TRBD1 (6 bases). CDR1 is SGHRS and CDR2 is YFSETQ in the germline V gene. The CDR3 is 15 amino acids. V was clipped by 4 bases and J by 1 base, with 14 bases between them. In DNA form, the CDR3 reads TGCGCCAGCAGCCCTACCGACAGGCCGAACACTGAAGCTTTCTTT. Protein sequence: CASSPTDRPNTEAFF.

The genes are TRBV28 and TRBJ2-1, with 7 bases identical to TRBD1. V lost 4 bases, J lost 0 bases, and 6 bases stayed unmatched. This CDR3 has 16 residues. The germline gives CDR1 MDHEN, CDR2 SYDVKM. The CDR3 nucleotides read TGTGCCAGCAGTTCCCAGACAGGGAGCTCCTACAATGAGCAGTTCTTC. It yields the protein CASSSQTGSSYNEQFF.

The chain uses TRBV28 and TRBJ2-7, with D possibly TRBD1 on 6 matching bases. Trimming left V 3 bases short and J 10 bases short, with 19 bases between. Germline lookup yields CDR1 MDHEN and CDR2 SYDVKM. The CDR3 is 14 amino acids. The CDR3 spells CASSFRGGEADQYF. The CDR3 DNA follows: TGTGCCAGCAGTTTTAGAGGGGGAGAGGCAGACCAGTACTTC.

V usage is TRBV5-1 and J usage is TRBJ2-2, with TRBD2 matching 7 bases. This CDR3 region has 15 residues. V shed 0 bases, J shed 8 bases, and the junction held 7 bases outside the gene matches. Germline V gene sequence: CDR1 SGHRS, CDR2 YFSETQ. The CDR3 here is CASSLETTSVGELFF. The CDR3 DNA follows: TGCGCCAGCAGCTTGGAGACAACTAGCGTTGGGGAGCTGTTTTTT.

The chain joins TRBV30 to TRBJ1-3; tentatively, D is TRBD1 (6 bases). CDR3 length: 15 residues. CDR1 GTSNPN and CDR2 SVGIG come from the germline V gene (reference sequence). With 0 bases removed from V and 2 bases from J, the gap between germline ends came to 11 bases. CDR3 DNA sequence: TGTGCCTGGAGTGTACTGGGACAAGCTGGAAACACCATATATTTT. Its protein is CAWSVLGQAGNTIYF.

The chain has TRBV7-6 and TRBJ2-7; TRBD2 aligns across 7 bases. Germline lookup yields CDR1 SGHVS and CDR2 FNYEAQ. V gave up 1 base and J gave up 3 bases; unmatched junction bases: 6. There are 15 residues in the CDR3. CDR3 sequence (DNA): TGTGCCAGCAGCTTAGAGGGAGGGCGGGACTACGAGCAGTACTTC. It encodes CASSLEGGRDYEQYF.

CDR3 sequence: CASSLWRDSAEAFF. CDR3 nucleotide sequence: TGTGCCAGCAGTTTATGGAGGGATAGCGCTGAAGCTTTCTTT. The J gene is TRBJ1-1, the V gene TRBV27; D not certain. Germline CDR1 is MNHEY and CDR2 is SMNVEV (reference sequence). V was cut by 1 base and J by 6 bases, with 12 bases left in between. The CDR3 runs 14 residues.

V is TRBV6-6 and J is TRBJ2-1; weak D call: TRBD1 (7 bases). The germline V gene has CDR1 MNHNY and CDR2 SVGAGI (reference sequence). Trimming left V 8 bases short and J 7 bases short, with 24 bases between. CDR3 length: 16 residues. The DNA for the CDR3 is TGTGCCAGCGAGGCGGGACAGCTTGCGTATGGAAATGAGCAGTTCTTC. Its translation is CASEAGQLAYGNEQFF.

This CDR3 is CASSQGGAKGAGANVLTF. CDR3 DNA sequence: TGCGCCAGCAGCCAAGGCGGGGCTAAGGGTGCTGGGGCCAACGTCCTGACTTTC. The V and J genes are TRBV4-1 and TRBJ2-6; possibly TRBD2 for D (6 bases). V lost 1 base and J 2 bases, leaving 15 bases between the germline ends. This CDR3 comprises 18 residues. Germline CDR1 and CDR2: MGHRA and YSYEKL.

The chain joins TRBV9 to TRBJ1-1, with D possibly being TRBD1 (6 bases). CDR3 size: 14 residues. Germline V gene data show CDR1 as SGDLS and CDR2 as YYNGEE. V lost 4 bases, J lost 4 bases, and 14 bases lay in between. CDR3 in amino acids: CASSPSIGGTEAFF. In DNA, the CDR3 is TGTGCCAGCAGCCCCTCAATAGGGGGCACTGAAGCTTTCTTT. The whole variable domain, remainder taken from reference TRBV9 and TRBJ1-1, is DSGVTQTPKHLITATGQRVTLRCSPRSGDLSVYWYQQSLDQGLQFLIQYYNGEERAKGNILERFSAQQFPDLHSELNLSSLELGDSALYFCASSPSIGGTEAFFGQGTRLTVV.

The chain links TRBV19 to TRBJ2-7; TRBD2 matches at 7 bases. With V trimmed by 11 bases and J by 5 bases, 9 bases remained unmatched. Looked up from germline, CDR1 is LNHDA and CDR2 is SQIVND (reference sequence). CDR3 size: 12 residues. For the CDR3, the DNA is TGTGCCTCCTCAACGGGGGGTCACGAGCAGTACTTC. Its translation is CASSTGGHEQYF.

As concerns this clone: One junction end disagrees with the germline gene, perhaps due to a read error. The CDR3 is CASSTVNRVKTEAFF. CDR3 nucleotides: TGTGCCAGTAGCACAGTCAACAGGGTGAAGACTGAAGCTTTCTTT. The chain joins TRBV19 to TRBJ1-1; tentatively, D is TRBD1 (6 bases). The CDR3 runs to 15 residues. The V gene's germline CDR1 is LNHDA and CDR2 SQIVND (reference sequence). Supplemented by reference TRBV19 and TRBJ1-1, the full variable domain reads DGGITQSPKYLFRKEGQNVTLSCEQNLNHDAMYWYRQDPGQGLRLIYYSQIVNDFQKGDIAEGYSVSREKKESFPLTVTSAQKNPTAFYLCASSTVNRVKTEAFFGQGTRLTVV.

The chain couples TRBV28 to TRBJ1-5, with D perhaps matching TRBD1 (5 bases). V was pared by 5 bases and J by 7 bases, with 12 bases between. This CDR3 region has 13 residues. Germline V gene sequence: CDR1 MDHEN, CDR2 SYDVKM. The CDR3 protein is CASSGAAGQPQHF. The CDR3 bases are TGTGCCAGCAGTGGGGCCGCCGGGCAGCCCCAGCATTTT.